The subject of this entry is one T cell receptor beta chain. Antigen: not known. After removal of 3 bases from V and 7 bases from J, the junction contained 8 bases not matched to a gene. The CDR3 contains 16 residues. Germline V gives CDR1 SGDLS, CDR2 YYNGEE. The entry originates in a study of a mutant IDH1 vaccine in newly diagnosed glioma. The overall study: Commencement of vaccination occurred 4-6 weeks following radiotherapy alone, or concurrently with temozolomide cycles.

Time point indicated: week 35, safety follow-up. Doses of 300 ug of mutant IDH1 20-mer peptide were given with topical imiquimod. Repertoires were generated with immunoSEQ multiplex PCR, while TCRdb's copy carries only in-frame clones and drops some. The sample has roughly 60,000 clones; roughly 71% are singletons. The starting material was PBMCs, obtained from a glioma patient whose treatment included an IDH1 peptide vaccine. The chain employs TRBV9 and TRBJ2-2, with TRBD2 matching 11 bases. The TCR sequence derives from a man aged 50 or older with glioma. This CDR3 reads CASSALAGGVIGELFF. In nucleotides, the CDR3 is TGTGCCAGCAGCGCCCTAGCGGGGGGTGTGATCGGGGAGCTGTTTTTT.